The 14 T cell receptor beta chains given below trace back to one sample, sequenced in a study of blood T cell repertoires in COVID-19. Assay used: immunoSEQ multiplex PCR; TCRdb lists only in-frame clones, some missing. The top ten clones hold over 4% of a sample with 110,000 or so clones, 85% to 90% of them seen once. Material: peripheral blood. These TCRs come from a woman aged 45-65 years with acute or convalescent COVID-19.

This rearrangement joins TRBV7-9 to TRBJ2-5; D gene unclear. Germline assignment: CDR1 SEHNR and CDR2 FQNEAQ (reference sequence). Trimming cost V 5 bases and J 2 bases, with 9 bases left between them. This CDR3 has 13 residues. This CDR3 is CASSTTLQETQYF. Here the CDR3 DNA reads TGTGCCAGCAGCACGACACTTCAAGAGACCCAGTACTTC. Using reference TRBV7-9 and TRBJ2-5 for the parts outside the CDR3, the full variable domain is DTGVSQNPRHKITKRGQNVTFRCDPISEHNRLYWYRQTLGQGPEFLTYFQNEAQLEKSRLLSDRFSAERPKGSFSTLEIQRTEQGDSAMYLCASSTTLQETQYFGPGTRLLVL.

The V and J genes are TRBV30 and TRBJ1-1, with 9 bases fitting TRBD1. CDR1 is GTSNPN and CDR2 is SVGIG in the germline V gene (reference sequence). Germline trimming cut 3 bases from V and 5 bases from J; bases unmatched to any gene: 10. This CDR3 is 15 amino acids long. The CDR3 region has the DNA TGTGCCTGGAGCCCCGGAACAGGGGGCCGGACTGAAGCTTTCTTT. Translating gives CAWSPGTGGRTEAFF. Full variable domain (rest looked up from reference TRBV30 and TRBJ1-1): SQTIHQWPATLVQPVGSPLSLECTVEGTSNPNLYWYRQAAGRGLQLLFYSVGIGQISSEVPQNLSASRPQDRQFILSSKKLLLSDSGFYLCAWSPGTGGRTEAFFGQGTRLTVV.

This clone was observed a single time. V usage is TRBV4-1 and J usage is TRBJ2-6; weak D call: TRBD2 (5 bases). Germline V gives CDR1 MGHRA, CDR2 YSYEKL. The CDR3 has 15 amino acids. V was cut by 4 bases and J by 1 base, with 8 bases left in between. As DNA, the CDR3 is TGCGCCAGCAGCCTCCCGGGATCTGGGGCCAACGTCCTGACTTTC. It is translated as CASSLPGSGANVLTF.

The chain carries TRBV11-3 and TRBJ1-5, with a possible D match to TRBD1 (5 bases). This CDR3 is built from 14 residues. Germline V gives CDR1 SGHNT, CDR2 YENEEA. The V gene lost 6 bases and the J gene lost 3 bases, with 12 bases spanning the gap. This chain's CDR3 is CASRKGDDNQPQHF. In nucleotides, the CDR3 is TGTGCCAGCAGGAAAGGGGATGACAATCAGCCCCAGCATTTT.

The rearrangement joins TRBV7-6 to TRBJ1-3, with D possibly matching TRBD1 (6 bases). This CDR3 has 17 amino acids. Trimming cost V 5 bases and J 0 bases, with 17 bases left between them. Per the germline V gene, CDR1 is SGHVS and CDR2 is FNYEAQ. As DNA, the CDR3 is TGTGCCAGCAGCCCTTTCTTACAGGGCCACTCTGGAAACACCATATATTTT. It yields the protein CASSPFLQGHSGNTIYF.

The chain employs TRBV11-1 and TRBJ2-7, with 11 bases identical to TRBD1. This CDR3 spans 16 amino acids. In germline, CDR1 is SGHAT, CDR2 FQDESV (reference sequence). The V gene end was trimmed by 6 bases and the J gene end by 3 bases; junction bases not matched to a gene: 10. The CDR3: CASSFDLGTGGYEQYF. The CDR3 nucleotides read TGTGCCAGCAGTTTCGATCTCGGGACAGGGGGCTACGAGCAGTACTTC.

The chain uses TRBV27 and TRBJ2-7; a weak D match, TRBD1 (6 bases). Germline V gene lookup returns CDR1 MNHEY and CDR2 SMNVEV (reference sequence). V lost 7 bases and J lost 2, with 21 bases in between. The CDR3 spans 16 residues. CDR3 amino acids: CASTPSWGRTTYEQYF. The CDR3 coding sequence is TGTGCCAGCACCCCCTCCTGGGGGCGTACGACCTACGAGCAGTACTTC.

This clone showed up just once. The genes are TRBV2 and TRBJ1-2, with TRBD1 matching 7 bases. Trimming at V came to 5 bases and at J to 5 bases, leaving 5 bases not matched to a gene. This CDR3 spans 13 amino acids. In germline, CDR1 is SNHLY, CDR2 FYNNEI. CDR3 bases: TGTGCCAGCAGTTGGGACAGAGTTTATGGCTACACCTTC. Translating it yields CASSWDRVYGYTF. Drawing the rest from reference TRBV2 and TRBJ1-2, the complete variable domain is EPEVTQTPSHQVTQMGQEVILRCVPISNHLYFYWYRQILGQKVEFLVSFYNNEISEKSEIFDDQFSVERPDGSNFTLKIRSTKLEDSAMYFCASSWDRVYGYTFGSGTRLTVV.

This chain joins TRBV10-3 and TRBJ1-6; a weak D match, TRBD1 (6 bases). The CDR3 is 15 amino acids. Trimming stripped 5 bases from V and 0 bases from J, with 8 bases between. Germline CDR1 and CDR2: ENHRY and SYGVKD. The CDR3 DNA is TGTGCCATCAGTACAGGGAGCTCCTATAATTCACCCCTCCACTTT. Translated, it gives CAISTGSSYNSPLHF.

The V gene is TRBV28, the J gene TRBJ1-5, with D unresolved. With 1 base removed from V and 1 base from J, the gap between germline ends came to 11 bases. The CDR3 covers 16 residues. CDR1 and CDR2 from the germline V gene are MDHEN and SYDVKM. DNA for the CDR3: TGTGCCAGCAGTTTATTAGATACAGAGAGCAATCAGCCCCAGCATTTT. Its protein is CASSLLDTESNQPQHF.

This chain uses TRBV11-3 with TRBJ2-3; weak D call: TRBD2 (6 bases). The CDR3 has 14 residues. CDR1 is SGHNT and CDR2 is YENEEA in the germline V gene. The germline V and J ends were trimmed by 5 bases and 5 bases, with 14 bases remaining between them. The CDR3 spells CASSPSWGEDTQYF. The CDR3 DNA reads TGTGCCAGCAGCCCATCTTGGGGGGAAGATACGCAGTATTTT.

This chain joins TRBV30 and TRBJ2-3, with no clear D. Trimming removed 2 bases at V and 3 bases at J, with 9 bases between. The CDR3 runs 13 residues. CDR1 is GTSNPN, CDR2 SVGIG, per germline (reference sequence). This chain's CDR3 is CAWSPLRTDTQYF. CDR3 sequence (DNA): TGTGCCTGGAGTCCCCTCCGGACAGATACGCAGTATTTT.

The rearrangement uses TRBV9 and TRBJ1-2, with D possibly being TRBD1 (5 bases). The germline V gene has CDR1 SGDLS and CDR2 YYNGEE. V lost 0 bases to trimming and J lost 4 bases, with 19 bases between them. This CDR3 region has 17 residues. The CDR3 bases are TGTGCCAGCAGCGTAGCACCAGGGCAGCCTCCGGGCTATGGCTACACCTTC. This encodes CASSVAPGQPPGYGYTF. Complete variable domain (other parts from reference TRBV9 and TRBJ1-2): DSGVTQTPKHLITATGQRVTLRCSPRSGDLSVYWYQQSLDQGLQFLIQYYNGEERAKGNILERFSAQQFPDLHSELNLSSLELGDSALYFCASSVAPGQPPGYGYTFGSGTRLTVV.

This clone was counted only a few times. CDR3 DNA: TGTGCCAGCAGCCAGGGCCCCGAATCCTACGAGCAGTACTTC. The encoded protein is CASSQGPESYEQYF. The rearrangement links TRBV7-9 to TRBJ2-7; TRBD1 might be the D (5 bases). CDR1 is SEHNR, CDR2 FQNEAQ, per germline (reference sequence). The CDR3 extends over 14 amino acids. V shed 5 bases and J shed 1 base, with 12 bases lying between them. The variable domain in full, with the rest retrieved from reference TRBV7-9 and TRBJ2-7, is DTGVSQNPRHKITKRGQNVTFRCDPISEHNRLYWYRQTLGQGPEFLTYFQNEAQLEKSRLLSDRFSAERPKGSFSTLEIQRTEQGDSAMYLCASSQGPESYEQYFGPGTRLTVT.